This T cell receptor (beta chain) derives from a study of human T cells and chemical hapten exposure. Time point given: healthy volunteer bleed at 2 weeks. Unfractionated whole blood was the source from which total RNA was extracted. From the RACE reads, TCRdb called clonotypes with MiXCR, one entry per CDR3 protein. The sample includes tens of thousands of distinct CDR3 sequences, 6.5% to 8.5% seen only once; the top ten take roughly 10%. V was clipped by 3 bases and J by 2 bases, with 17 bases between them. There are 17 residues in the CDR3. Germline loops: CDR1 KGHSH, CDR2 LQKENI. The chain has TRBV18 and TRBJ1-3; D is ambiguous. The origin of this receptor is a human donor in good health. Some clones in this sample may be carry-over from other donors' samples. The sample comprised whole blood. The CDR3 DNA reads TGTGCCAGCTCACCTTCAAAGGGAGGATGGACTGGAAACACCATATATTTT. Translation: CASSPSKGGWTGNTIYF.